The rows below give T cell receptor beta chains drawn from one sample of a study of immune heterogeneity within non-small cell lung tumors. A single record per CDR3 protein comes from TCRdb applying MiXCR to the multiplex PCR reads. The sample has tens of thousands of distinct CDR3 sequences, more than 25% seen once. What was sequenced was lung tumor tissue. The origin of the receptors is a man between 40 and 49 years old with non-small cell lung cancer. CDR3s include the opening cysteine and the closing phenylalanine or tryptophan. D genes are given only for firm matches. Clone size, where shown, is once, few, many, or a class for clones that have expanded.

d_gene: TRBD1; j_gene: TRBJ2-5; v_gene: TRBV20-1; abundance: .; CDR3nt: TGCAGTGCAGAACAGGGGGCGGCGGAGACCCAGTACTTC; CDR3aa: CSAEQGAAETQYF
d_gene: TRBD2; j_gene: TRBJ2-3; v_gene: TRBV19; abundance: few; CDR3nt: TGTGCCAGTAGTCTAAGGACTAGCGGATACACAGATACGCAGTATTTT; CDR3aa: CASSLRTSGYTDTQYF
d_gene: .; j_gene: TRBJ1-2; v_gene: TRBV6-1; abundance: .; CDR3nt: TGTGCCAGCAGTTTCGGGACTGACTATGGCTACACCTTC; CDR3aa: CASSFGTDYGYTF
d_gene: .; j_gene: TRBJ1-2; v_gene: TRBV5-1; abundance: many; CDR3nt: TGCGCCAGCAGCTTATGGGATCGCGGCTACACCTTC; CDR3aa: CASSLWDRGYTF
d_gene: TRBD1; j_gene: TRBJ2-3; v_gene: TRBV2; abundance: many; CDR3nt: TGTGCCAGCTCAGACAGGGCCGTGGCGCAGTATTTT; CDR3aa: CASSDRAVAQYF
d_gene: .; j_gene: TRBJ2-1; v_gene: TRBV9; abundance: .; CDR3nt: TGTGCCAGCAGCGTAGCCCCAGCGGTGAATGAGCAGTTCTTC; CDR3aa: CASSVAPAVNEQFF
d_gene: .; j_gene: TRBJ2-7; v_gene: TRBV7-6; abundance: .; CDR3nt: TGTGCCAGCAGCTTATTTCAGGACTCCCACGAGCAGTACTTC; CDR3aa: CASSLFQDSHEQYF
d_gene: .; j_gene: TRBJ2-2; v_gene: TRBV12-3/TRBV12-4; abundance: many; CDR3nt: TGTGCCAGCAGTTTAGTTTCGGGGATCGGGGAGCTGTTTTTT; CDR3aa: CASSLVSGIGELFF
d_gene: TRBD2; j_gene: TRBJ2-4; v_gene: TRBV12-3/TRBV12-4; abundance: few; CDR3nt: TGTGCCAGCAGTTTTGTTACTAGCGGGAGGAGAGCCAAAAACATTCAGTACTTC; CDR3aa: CASSFVTSGRRAKNIQYF
d_gene: .; j_gene: TRBJ2-1; v_gene: TRBV11-3; abundance: many; CDR3nt: TGTGCCAGCAGCTTAGTTCGACAGGATGAGCAGTTCTTC; CDR3aa: CASSLVRQDEQFF
d_gene: .; j_gene: TRBJ2-2; v_gene: TRBV19; abundance: many; CDR3nt: TGTGCCAGTAGTATAATCGGGGCAGGGAGCACCGGGGAGCTGTTTTTT; CDR3aa: CASSIIGAGSTGELFF